This is a list of T cell receptor beta chains from one sample in a study of blood T cells in healthy people across ages. Via MiXCR, TCRdb re-called the 5' RACE reads, giving one row per CDR3 protein. The sample yields 800,000 to 950,000 distinct CDR3 sequences, under 35% seen once. The data also belong to a second study, concerning T cells of mothers and their children.

Sequences were obtained from blood. All receptors come from a woman aged 40-49 years in good health. Each CDR3 is given with its conserved first and last residue. Each record gives: clone size, J gene, D gene, V gene, CDR3 protein, CDR3 DNA. A D gene is named only where the DNA matches it firmly. Clone size, where shown, is once, few, many, or a class for clones that have expanded.

size: few; J: TRBJ1-3; D: -; V: TRBV5-1; CDR3: CASSVGTGSYTIYF; DNA: TGCGCCAGCAGCGTAGGGACTGGGAGCTACACCATATATTTT
size: -; J: TRBJ2-6; D: -; V: TRBV19; CDR3: CASSIAPSGANVLTF; DNA: TGTGCCAGTAGTATAGCTCCCTCTGGAGCCAACGTCCTGACTTTC
size: -; J: TRBJ1-2; D: -; V: TRBV7-9; CDR3: CASSPGRGSFYGYTF; DNA: TGTGCCAGCAGCCCAGGTCGGGGATCCTTCTATGGCTACACCTTC
size: few; J: TRBJ2-2; D: TRBD2; V: TRBV7-3; CDR3: CASSLNSGAANTGELFF; DNA: TGTGCCAGCAGCCTAAATAGCGGGGCAGCGAACACCGGGGAGCTGTTTTTT
size: -; J: TRBJ2-7; D: TRBD1; V: TRBV6-6; CDR3: CASIGTGEDEQYF; DNA: TGTGCCAGCATCGGGACAGGGGAAGACGAGCAGTACTTC
size: many; J: TRBJ2-1; D: -; V: TRBV4-3; CDR3: CASSQDPHRVDEQFF; DNA: TGCGCCAGCAGCCAAGATCCTCACAGAGTCGATGAGCAGTTCTTC
size: -; J: TRBJ2-7; D: -; V: TRBV30; CDR3: CAWGNGEQYF; DNA: TGTGCCTGGGGTAATGGCGAGCAGTACTTC
size: few; J: TRBJ2-7; D: -; V: TRBV5-1; CDR3: CASSLSRQAREQYF; DNA: TGCGCCAGCAGCTTGAGTCGACAGGCGAGGGAGCAGTACTTC
size: many; J: TRBJ2-3; D: TRBD1; V: TRBV10-3; CDR3: CAITPFRTGSLSTDTQYF; DNA: TGTGCCATCACCCCCTTTCGGACAGGATCTTTAAGCACAGATACGCAGTATTTT
size: -; J: TRBJ2-7; D: -; V: TRBV5-4; CDR3: CASSFSNRGGAYEQYF; DNA: TGTGCCAGCAGCTTTAGTAACAGGGGGGGAGCCTACGAGCAGTACTTC
size: few; J: TRBJ1-2; D: -; V: TRBV7-9; CDR3: CASSEDRTPTNYGYTF; DNA: TGTGCCAGCAGCGAGGACCGGACTCCAACCAACTATGGCTACACCTTC
size: once; J: TRBJ1-2; D: TRBD1; V: TRBV30; CDR3: CVWRGDSYDYTF; DNA: TGTGTCTGGCGGGGGGACAGCTATGACTACACCTTC
size: few; J: TRBJ1-5; D: -; V: TRBV27; CDR3: CASSSTGQRSQPQHF; DNA: TGTGCCAGCAGTTCAACGGGACAAAGGTCGCAGCCCCAGCATTTT
size: many; J: TRBJ2-5; D: TRBD2; V: TRBV7-2; CDR3: CASSWAGGNQETQYF; DNA: TGTGCCAGCAGCTGGGCGGGGGGAAACCAAGAGACCCAGTACTTC
size: few; J: TRBJ1-2; D: -; V: TRBV6-6; CDR3: CASRTTQDGYTF; DNA: TGTGCCAGCAGAACGACCCAGGACGGCTACACCTTC
size: -; J: TRBJ1-5; D: -; V: TRBV7-2; CDR3: CASSLDFRVGSNQPQHF; DNA: TGTGCCAGCAGCTTAGATTTCAGGGTAGGCAGCAATCAGCCCCAGCATTTT
size: -; J: TRBJ1-1; D: -; V: TRBV20-1; CDR3: CSALTGRTLNTEAFF; DNA: TGCAGTGCCTTAACCGGCAGGACCTTGAACACTGAAGCTTTCTTT
size: many; J: TRBJ2-3; D: -; V: TRBV4-3; CDR3: CASSQSAPDTQYF; DNA: TGCGCCAGCAGCCAATCGGCCCCAGATACGCAGTATTTT
size: many; J: TRBJ2-7; D: TRBD1; V: TRBV28; CDR3: CASLTGQGVLEQYF; DNA: TGTGCCAGCCTAACGGGACAGGGGGTCCTCGAGCAGTACTTC
size: -; J: TRBJ2-7; D: -; V: TRBV6-2/TRBV6-3; CDR3: CASSIHYEQYF; DNA: TGTGCCAGCAGTATTCACTACGAGCAGTACTTC
size: few; J: TRBJ1-2; D: TRBD1; V: TRBV14; CDR3: CASSQAAAGGYGYTF; DNA: TGTGCCAGCAGCCAAGCGGCGGCAGGGGGCTATGGCTACACCTTC
size: few; J: TRBJ2-3; D: TRBD2; V: TRBV4-3; CDR3: CASSHGLAIDTQYF; DNA: TGCGCCAGCAGCCACGGACTAGCGATTGATACGCAGTATTTT
size: many; J: TRBJ2-1; D: TRBD1; V: TRBV5-1; CDR3: CASGQGSLYNEQFF; DNA: TGCGCCAGTGGACAGGGTTCCCTCTACAATGAGCAGTTCTTC
size: -; J: TRBJ2-7; D: -; V: TRBV30; CDR3: CAWSQGRGSYEQYF; DNA: TGTGCCTGGAGTCAAGGTCGGGGTTCCTACGAGCAGTACTTC
size: many; J: TRBJ1-2; D: -; V: TRBV7-9; CDR3: CASSLAGTYGYTF; DNA: TGTGCCAGCAGCTTAGCAGGGACCTATGGCTACACCTTC
size: few; J: TRBJ2-3; D: TRBD2; V: TRBV4-1; CDR3: CASSQVLKRGSTDTQYF; DNA: TGCGCCAGCAGCCAAGTCTTAAAGCGGGGGAGCACAGATACGCAGTATTTT
size: -; J: TRBJ1-4; D: -; V: TRBV7-3; CDR3: CASSSLARGEKLFF; DNA: TGTGCCAGCAGCTCCCTGGCCCGAGGTGAAAAACTGTTTTTT
size: few; J: TRBJ2-7; D: -; V: TRBV24-1; CDR3: CATSDAEDRFSYEQYF; DNA: TGTGCCACCAGTGACGCGGAGGACAGATTCTCCTACGAGCAGTACTTC
size: many; J: TRBJ2-5; D: -; V: TRBV7-3; CDR3: CASSLGGQFETQYF; DNA: TGTGCCAGCAGCTTAGGGGGGCAATTTGAGACCCAGTACTTC
size: many; J: TRBJ2-7; D: TRBD2; V: TRBV20-1; CDR3: CSAPGLAGGPPYEQYF; DNA: TGCAGTGCCCCCGGACTAGCGGGGGGCCCACCCTACGAGCAGTACTTC
size: few; J: TRBJ1-5; D: -; V: TRBV6-2/TRBV6-3; CDR3: CASSYPQQPQHF; DNA: TGTGCCAGCAGTTACCCCCAACAGCCCCAGCATTTT
size: few; J: TRBJ1-1; D: -; V: TRBV29-1; CDR3: CSVARNTEAFF; DNA: TGCAGCGTTGCTAGGAACACTGAAGCTTTCTTT
size: few; J: TRBJ2-7; D: -; V: TRBV24-1; CDR3: CATGPGASYNEQYF; DNA: TGTGCCACCGGGCCAGGGGCCTCCTACAATGAGCAGTACTTC
size: many; J: TRBJ1-2; D: -; V: TRBV15; CDR3: CATSRVERHYGYTF; DNA: TGTGCCACCAGCAGAGTCGAACGGCACTATGGCTACACCTTC
size: -; J: TRBJ2-7; D: TRBD1; V: TRBV5-1; CDR3: CASSQPTGQGGFLDTGYEQYF; DNA: TGCGCCAGCAGCCAACCCACGGGACAGGGCGGGTTCCTAGACACCGGCTACGAGCAGTACTTC
size: many; J: TRBJ2-6; D: TRBD1; V: TRBV7-8; CDR3: CASTTGTLSGANVLTF; DNA: TGTGCCAGCACGACAGGGACCCTCTCTGGGGCCAACGTCCTGACTTTC
size: -; J: TRBJ2-5; D: -; V: TRBV7-2; CDR3: CASSSLLGLGPQTQYF; DNA: TGTGCCAGCAGCTCTCTACTAGGGTTGGGCCCCCAGACCCAGTACTTC
size: -; J: TRBJ1-1; D: -; V: TRBV7-3; CDR3: CASSLVSVSLSTEAFF; DNA: TGTGCCAGCAGCTTAGTGTCAGTTTCCTTGAGCACTGAAGCTTTCTTT
size: -; J: TRBJ2-7; D: TRBD1; V: TRBV20-1; CDR3: CSTSDGDRAEQYF; DNA: TGCAGTACGTCAGACGGCGACAGGGCTGAGCAGTACTTC
size: -; J: TRBJ2-7; D: -; V: TRBV7-9; CDR3: CASSLDGFSDEQYF; DNA: TGTGCCAGCAGCTTAGATGGGTTTTCGGACGAGCAGTACTTC
size: -; J: TRBJ1-2; D: TRBD1; V: TRBV29-1; CDR3: CRVGWGTAHPYGYTF; DNA: TGCAGAGTGGGATGGGGGACAGCGCACCCCTATGGCTACACCTTC
size: -; J: TRBJ2-3; D: TRBD2; V: TRBV7-2; CDR3: CASSMQRGTTFGDTQYF; DNA: TGTGCCAGCAGCATGCAGCGGGGGACGACCTTTGGGGATACGCAGTATTTT
size: many; J: TRBJ2-3; D: -; V: TRBV3-1; CDR3: CASSLLDSHTQYF; DNA: TGTGCCAGCAGCCTGCTGGATTCCCATACGCAGTATTTT
size: -; J: TRBJ2-5; D: -; V: TRBV28; CDR3: CASSFGRKTQYF; DNA: TGTGCCAGCAGTTTCGGTAGAAAGACCCAGTACTTC
size: -; J: TRBJ1-6; D: -; V: TRBV28; CDR3: CANKGQTYNSPLHF; DNA: TGTGCCAACAAAGGACAGACGTATAATTCACCCCTCCACTTT
size: -; J: TRBJ1-2; D: -; V: TRBV20-1; CDR3: CSASRGRRNGYTF; DNA: TGCAGTGCTAGCCGCGGGAGGAGGAATGGCTACACCTTC
size: few; J: TRBJ2-1; D: -; V: TRBV12-3/TRBV12-4; CDR3: CASTFKLTVFNEQFF; DNA: TGTGCCAGCACTTTTAAGTTAACGGTCTTCAATGAGCAGTTCTTC
size: -; J: TRBJ2-3; D: TRBD1; V: TRBV7-9; CDR3: CAGSSRRDRVTDTQYF; DNA: TGTGCCGGCAGCTCACGACGGGACAGGGTAACAGATACGCAGTATTTT
size: few; J: TRBJ2-1; D: -; V: TRBV7-9; CDR3: CASSSQGTHNEQFF; DNA: TGTGCCAGCAGCTCCCAGGGGACCCACAATGAGCAGTTCTTC
size: -; J: TRBJ2-5; D: -; V: TRBV20-1; CDR3: CSARPSETQYF; DNA: TGCAGTGCTAGACCCTCAGAGACCCAGTACTTC
size: -; J: TRBJ2-5; D: -; V: TRBV7-8; CDR3: CASSFREGVRETQYF; DNA: TGTGCCAGCAGCTTCAGGGAGGGGGTGAGAGAGACCCAGTACTTC
size: -; J: TRBJ1-5; D: -; V: TRBV4-1; CDR3: CASSPRVSDQPQHF; DNA: TGCGCCAGCAGCCCGAGGGTTAGCGATCAGCCCCAGCATTTT
size: once; J: TRBJ2-4; D: TRBD1; V: TRBV6-1; CDR3: CASSDELVGQNIRYF; DNA: TGTGCCAGCAGTGACGAGTTGGTGGGACAGAACATTCGGTACTTC
size: few; J: TRBJ2-7; D: -; V: TRBV28; CDR3: CANSSLRRGTDSYEQYF; DNA: TGTGCCAACAGTTCCCTAAGGCGGGGGACAGACTCCTACGAGCAGTACTTC